This T cell receptor beta chain emerged from a study of post-analysis software for immune sequencing data. Regarding the study as a whole: F measure grouped same-batch samples tightly together. Among roughly five TRBV segments more frequent in patients than controls were TRBV5-6, TRBV5-1 and TRBV20-1. Compared against controls, patients with multiple sclerosis displayed significantly lower normalized Chao1 diversity.

Built from TCR beta cDNA, the libraries had unique molecular identifiers in them. From about 1 to 10 million T cells, 400,000 to 650,000 cDNA molecules were obtained. A single record per CDR3 protein comes from TCRdb applying MiXCR to the PCR reads. Of hundreds of thousands of distinct CDR3 sequences listed, 25% to 30% are singletons. Germline V gene data show CDR1 as SGHRS and CDR2 as YFSETQ. V dropped 4 bases and J dropped 0; count of bases not matched to a gene: 7. The CDR3 sequence is 17 residues long. This clonotype has more than one count but fewer than ten. Antigen unknown. The chain couples TRBV5-1 to TRBJ2-6; TRBD1 matches at 7 bases. The TCR was taken from a girl between 5 and 17 years old with multiple sclerosis. Material: blood. CDR3 loop: CASSPWDSLSGANVLTF. Written as DNA, the CDR3 is TGCGCCAGCAGCCCATGGGACAGCCTCTCTGGGGCCAACGTCCTGACTTTC.